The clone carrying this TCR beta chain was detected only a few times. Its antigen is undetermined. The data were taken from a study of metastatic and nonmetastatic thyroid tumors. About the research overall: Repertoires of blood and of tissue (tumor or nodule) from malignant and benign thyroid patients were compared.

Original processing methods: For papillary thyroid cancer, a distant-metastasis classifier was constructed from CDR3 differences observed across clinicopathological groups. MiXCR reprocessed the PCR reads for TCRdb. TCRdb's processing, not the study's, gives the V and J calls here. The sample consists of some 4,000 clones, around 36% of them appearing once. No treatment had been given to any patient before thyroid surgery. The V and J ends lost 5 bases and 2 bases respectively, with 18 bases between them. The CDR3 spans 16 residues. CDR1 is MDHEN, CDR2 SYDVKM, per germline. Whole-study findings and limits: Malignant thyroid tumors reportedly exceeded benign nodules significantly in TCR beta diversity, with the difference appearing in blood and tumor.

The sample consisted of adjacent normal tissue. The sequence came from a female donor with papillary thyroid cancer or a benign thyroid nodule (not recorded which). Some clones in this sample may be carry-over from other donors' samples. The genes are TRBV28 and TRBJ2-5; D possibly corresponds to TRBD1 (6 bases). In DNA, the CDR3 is TGTGCCAGCAGTATTTTATCAGGGGCGGCTCAAGAGACCCAGTACTTC. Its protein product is CASSILSGAAQETQYF.